The clone carrying this TCR beta chain was seen many times. No antigen is known for it. Orbital computed tomography, thyroid ultrasound, serum thyroxine and TRAb, and clinical symptoms together informed the diagnoses. Germline V lookup: CDR1 SGHAT, CDR2 FQNNGV. Trimming shortened V by 3 bases and J by 8 bases, and 22 bases separated the two germline ends. The CDR3 is 16 residues long. This record comes from a study of T cells in Graves' hyperthyroidism and ophthalmopathy. Study-level findings and limits: Ophthalmopathy could be told apart from stable hyperthyroidism with a 13 V-J model. Researchers found most expanded thyroid clonotypes above 0.001 in blood as well.

There were TCR beta CDR3 regions amplified from RNA transcripts. First-round RT-PCR targeting the TCR CDR3 was performed with the HTBI primer set. TCRdb itself ran the multiplex PCR reads through MiXCR, one entry per CDR3 protein. The table has about 270,000 distinct CDR3 sequences, 20% to 30% seen once; the top ten hold about 30%. This sequence was found in a man in his forties or fifties with Graves' hyperthyroidism that later progressed to Graves' ophthalmopathy. The J gene is TRBJ1-2, the V gene TRBV11-2; D not resolved. The sequencing input was blood. In DNA form, the CDR3 reads TGTGCCAGCAGCTTGTGGGAGTATTCTATTCCTCGGGGCTACACCTTC. This translates into CASSLWEYSIPRGYTF.